This TCR beta chain was found in a study of shared clonotypes between healthy human individuals. This clone was counted once. Germline lookup yields CDR1 MDHEN and CDR2 SYDVKM. The CDR3 consists of 12 residues. V was clipped by 4 bases and J by 4 bases, with 8 bases between them. Measured with immunoSEQ multiplex PCR; TCRdb has only the in-frame clones, and not every one. The top ten hold almost 0.9% of the sample, which has some 1.1 million clones, approximately 80% seen once. The chain combines TRBV28 with TRBJ2-7, with D unresolved. This sequence was found in a man younger than 35 in good health. Some clones in this sample may be carry-over from other donors' samples. Source material: memory CD4+ T cells from PBMCs. Documented subset: CD45RA-negative fraction. As DNA, the CDR3 is TGTGCCAGCAGTTCCACACTATACGAGCAGTACTTC. Residues: CASSSTLYEQYF. The complete variable domain, with remaining parts taken from reference TRBV28 and TRBJ2-7, reads DVKVTQSSRYLVKRTGEKVFLECVQDMDHENMFWYRQDPGLGLRLIYFSYDVKMKEKGDIPEGYSVSREKKERFSLILESASTNQTSMYLCASSSTLYEQYFGPGTRLTVT.